This entry lists 30 T cell receptor beta chains sequenced from one sample in a study of T-cell reconstitution after alpha-beta-depleted transplantation in children. A library of TCRbeta sequences, prepared with unique molecular identifiers, was generated. One entry per CDR3 protein results from TCRdb running MiXCR on the PCR reads. The repertoire holds a few hundred thousand distinct CDR3 sequences, with around 15% as singletons. The source was PBMCs, mostly from graft donor cells, collected 360 days after TCRalphabeta/CD19-depleted stem cell transplant. These receptors all stem from a boy under two years old who had a stem cell transplant for Wiskott-Aldrich syndrome, so the T cells may come from the graft donor.

A few counts support this clonotype. The chain recombines TRBV7-2 with TRBJ2-5; tentative D call: TRBD1 (6 bases). The V and J ends lost 1 base and 5 bases respectively, with 11 bases between them. The CDR3 is 14 amino acids. Germline assignment: CDR1 SGHTA and CDR2 FQGNSA. CDR3 DNA: TGTGCCAGCAGCTTAGGGGGGCGCAGGGAGACCCAGTACTTC. This encodes CASSLGGRRETQYF.

The chain uses TRBV20-1 and TRBJ1-4; 7 bases map to TRBD1. The CDR3 spans 12 residues. The V gene's germline CDR1 is DFQATT and CDR2 SNEGSKA (reference sequence). V gave up 4 bases and J gave up 7 bases; unmatched junction bases: 3. The chain's CDR3 is CSAKGAVEKLFF. CDR3 nucleotides: TGCAGTGCTAAGGGGGCGGTTGAAAAACTGTTTTTT.

The chain employs TRBV5-1 and TRBJ2-3; 12 bases fit TRBD1. There are 18 residues in the CDR3. V was clipped by 0 bases and J by 1 base; unmatched bases: 6. Per the germline V gene, CDR1 is SGHRS and CDR2 is YFSETQ. The CDR3 sequence: CASSLAGTGGRGTDTQYF. In nucleotides, the CDR3 is TGCGCCAGCAGCTTGGCCGGGACAGGGGGCAGGGGCACAGATACGCAGTATTTT.

The V call is TRBV7-9, the J call TRBJ2-2, with D possibly being TRBD2 (5 bases). CDR3 length: 15 amino acids. Germline V CDR1 and CDR2: SEHNR, FQNEAQ (reference sequence). V lost 5 bases to trimming and J lost 2 bases, with 12 bases between them. CDR3 nucleotide sequence: TGTGCCAGCAGCCTCGGACTTACTAACACCGGGGAGCTGTTTTTT. It codes for CASSLGLTNTGELFF.

This clonotype has more than one count but fewer than ten. The J gene is TRBJ2-3, the V gene TRBV2, with a possible D match to TRBD2 (6 bases). The CDR3 loop spans 16 amino acids. Looked up from germline, CDR1 is SNHLY and CDR2 is FYNNEI. Trimming cost V 6 bases and J 2 bases, with 18 bases left between them. In DNA form, the CDR3 reads TGTGCCAGCAGCTATACCGGGACTCCTAACACAGATACGCAGTATTTT. Its protein is CASSYTGTPNTDTQYF.

This clonotype was counted many times. The rearrangement links TRBV12-3 or TRBV12-4 to TRBJ2-3; 14 nucleotides align to TRBD2. Unmatched junction bases numbered 8, after V lost 5 bases and J lost 4 bases. The CDR3 spans 17 residues. CDR3 DNA sequence: TGTGCCAGCAGTGATCCGGGACTAGCGGGAGTCGCAGATACGCAGTATTTT. It codes for CASSDPGLAGVADTQYF.

The V gene is TRBV2, the J gene TRBJ2-7, with D possibly called TRBD1 or TRBD2 (6 bases each). Germline CDR1 and CDR2: SNHLY and FYNNEI. Trimming took 6 bases from V and 5 from J, leaving 11 bases between them. CDR3 length equals 12 residues. The CDR3 loop is CASREGVHEQYF. The CDR3 DNA follows: TGTGCCAGCAGGGAGGGGGTCCACGAGCAGTACTTC.

The chain joins TRBV6-5 to TRBJ2-2; a possible D gene is TRBD2 (6 bases). Trimming took 2 bases from V and 3 from J, leaving 13 bases between them. CDR3 size: 16 residues. Per germline, CDR1 MNHEY and CDR2 SVGAGI. The DNA of the CDR3 is TGTGCCAGCAGTTACCTCGGGACTTCCGACACCGGGGAGCTGTTTTTT. Protein product: CASSYLGTSDTGELFF.

The chain couples TRBV5-1 to TRBJ2-1; 13 nucleotides match TRBD2. CDR3 length: 14 amino acids. The V segment lost 4 bases and the J segment 8 bases; nucleotides outside the gene matches: 3. Germline CDR1 is SGHRS and CDR2 is YFSETQ. The CDR3 is CASSEGTSGDEQFF. The CDR3 bases are TGCGCCAGCAGCGAGGGGACTAGCGGGGATGAGCAGTTCTTC.

CDR3: CASSYSASGSNEQFF. DNA for the CDR3: TGTGCCAGCAGTTACTCAGCTAGCGGGAGTAATGAGCAGTTCTTC. The rearrangement uses TRBV6-5 and TRBJ2-1; 10 bases fit TRBD2. The CDR3 length is 15 residues. V was pared by 0 bases and J by 7 bases, with 3 bases of the junction left unmatched. CDR1 and CDR2 (germline): MNHEY, SVGAGI.

This clonotype was recorded a few times. The rearrangement links TRBV20-1 to TRBJ1-1; D may be TRBD1 (5 bases). Trimming took 1 base from V and 6 from J, leaving 12 bases between them. The CDR3 extends over 13 amino acids. CDR1 and CDR2 from the germline V gene are DFQATT and SNEGSKA (reference sequence). CDR3 sequence: CSARAAPRAEAFF. CDR3 nucleotides: TGCAGTGCTAGAGCGGCACCCAGGGCTGAAGCTTTCTTT.

In its sample, this clonotype was seen a few times. The chain joins TRBV5-1 to TRBJ1-6; a possible D gene is TRBD1 (5 bases). Germline CDR1 and CDR2: SGHRS and YFSETQ. This CDR3 region has 14 residues. The germline V and J ends were trimmed by 4 bases and 8 bases, with 13 bases remaining between them. CDR3 loop: CASSSRDGHSPLHF. The CDR3 DNA follows: TGCGCCAGCAGCAGCCGGGACGGACATTCACCCCTCCACTTT. Complete variable domain (other parts from reference TRBV5-1 and TRBJ1-6): KAGVTQTPRYLIKTRGQQVTLSCSPISGHRSVSWYQQTPGQGLQFLFEYFSETQRNKGNFPGRFSGRQFSNSRSEMNVSTLELGDSALYLCASSSRDGHSPLHFGNGTRLTVT.

This chain links TRBV15 with TRBJ2-7, with 8 bases matching TRBD1. V trimming: 5 bases; J trimming: 2 bases; junction bases outside the gene matches: 8. The CDR3 is 15 residues long. Germline V gene data show CDR1 as LNHNV and CDR2 as YYDKDF (reference sequence). CDR3 sequence reads: CATSLGRDRTYEQYF. In DNA, the CDR3 is TGTGCCACCAGCCTTGGCCGGGACAGGACCTACGAGCAGTACTTC.

The rearrangement uses TRBV4-3 and TRBJ2-7; 11 bases are shared with TRBD1. The CDR3 covers 15 residues. Germline-derived CDR1 and CDR2 are LGHNA and YSLEER. V trimming: 1 base; J trimming: 9 bases; junction bases outside the gene matches: 8. This CDR3 is CASSQGGTGGIRQYF. CDR3 DNA sequence: TGCGCCAGCAGCCAAGGAGGGACAGGGGGAATTCGGCAGTACTTC.

This clonotype was seen more than once but under ten times. At one of its ends the junction is not consistent with the germline gene, which may arise from a read error. This rearrangement joins TRBV12-3 or TRBV12-4 to TRBJ2-7; TRBD1 agrees at 12 bases. The CDR3 spans 13 residues. In DNA form, the CDR3 reads TGTGCCAGCAGTTTAGGGGGGACAGGGGGCGAGGACTTC. Amino acids: CASSLGGTGGEDF.

This clonotype was counted a single time. The chain recombines TRBV4-2 with TRBJ2-3, with TRBD2 matching 7 bases. The germline CDR1 and CDR2 sequences are LGHNA and YNFKEQ. With V trimmed by 0 bases and J by 2 bases, 11 bases remained unmatched. CDR3 size: 18 residues. As DNA, the CDR3 is TGTGCCAGCAGCCAAGACCCGTCTGGAGCGGGGCTCACAGATACGCAGTATTTT. It codes for CASSQDPSGAGLTDTQYF.

This chain joins TRBV5-1 and TRBJ2-3; 7 positions match TRBD2. CDR1 and CDR2 (germline): SGHRS, YFSETQ. The CDR3 runs to 17 residues. V was clipped by 2 bases and J by 3 bases; unmatched bases: 12. The CDR3 DNA reads TGCGCCAGCAGCTTTCCACCCCCGGGAGGTTTTACAGATACGCAGTATTTT. Protein: CASSFPPPGGFTDTQYF.

This clonotype has only a few counts. V usage is TRBV27 and J usage is TRBJ2-3; D uncertain. V was cut by 4 bases and J by 2 bases, with 13 bases left in between. Germline V gives CDR1 MNHEY, CDR2 SMNVEV (reference sequence). The CDR3 contains 15 residues. For the CDR3, the DNA is TGTGCCAGCAGTTCCCCGGCTTCTTACACAGATACGCAGTATTTT. Translated, it gives CASSSPASYTDTQYF.

This clonotype has a count of ten or more. The rearrangement joins TRBV5-6 to TRBJ2-2, with D unclear. Germline V gene lookup returns CDR1 SGHDT and CDR2 YYEEEE. Trimming pared 7 bases from V and 3 bases from J, leaving 13 bases between. This CDR3 contains 14 residues. DNA of the CDR3: TGTGCCAGCGCCCTCGTTGGGTACACCGGGGAGCTGTTTTTT. As protein: CASALVGYTGELFF.

The chain's CDR3 is CASSLDPRRFSRYEQYF. The DNA for the CDR3 is TGCGCCAGCAGCTTGGACCCCCGTCGGTTTAGCCGATACGAGCAGTACTTC. The rearrangement links TRBV5-1 to TRBJ2-7; D ambiguous. The CDR3 has 17 residues. V lost 0 bases and J lost 4, with 20 bases in between. Germline-derived CDR1 and CDR2 are SGHRS and YFSETQ.

The V and J genes are TRBV9 and TRBJ2-1, with 9 bases lining up with TRBD1. CDR3 length: 15 amino acids. Germline V lookup: CDR1 SGDLS, CDR2 YYNGEE. V gave up 1 base and J gave up 9 bases; unmatched junction bases: 8. The CDR3 is CASSVTTGGLAEQFF. DNA of the CDR3: TGTGCCAGCAGCGTAACGACAGGGGGTTTAGCTGAGCAGTTCTTC.

This clonotype showed up just a few times. This chain connects TRBV20-1 to TRBJ1-6; the match to TRBD1 covers 9 bases. J gave up 10 bases and V 6 bases, and 7 bases lay outside the gene matches. This CDR3 is 13 amino acids long. The germline V gene encodes CDR1 DFQATT and CDR2 SNEGSKA (reference sequence). The CDR3 bases are TGCAGTGCCTGCCGGGACAGGGACTCACCCCTCCACTTT. It translates to CSACRDRDSPLHF.

This chain links TRBV5-1 with TRBJ2-1, with 8 nucleotides matching TRBD1. CDR1 and CDR2 from the germline V gene are SGHRS and YFSETQ. The J segment lost 3 bases and the V segment lost 3 bases, leaving 2 bases of the junction unmatched. The CDR3 extends over 14 amino acids. CDR3 region: CASSSGTGYNEQFF. DNA for the CDR3: TGCGCCAGCAGCTCGGGGACAGGCTACAATGAGCAGTTCTTC.

The rearrangement joins TRBV15 to TRBJ2-1; D ambiguous. The CDR3 totals 15 residues. Germline loops: CDR1 LNHNV, CDR2 YYDKDF (reference sequence). V shed 3 bases and J shed 5 bases, with 14 bases lying between them. CDR3 loop: CATSSRLGNNNEQFF. CDR3 bases: TGTGCCACCAGCAGCCGACTTGGAAACAACAATGAGCAGTTCTTC.

V usage is TRBV7-2 and J usage is TRBJ2-5; perhaps TRBD1 as D (6 bases). Germline V gene sequence: CDR1 SGHTA, CDR2 FQGNSA. V lost 1 base to trimming and J lost 5 bases, with 8 bases between them. The CDR3 has 13 amino acids. This chain's CDR3 is CASSLERGETQYF. CDR3 coding DNA: TGTGCCAGCAGCTTAGAGAGGGGGGAGACCCAGTACTTC.

This clonotype was counted between two and nine times. The chain is built from TRBV28 and TRBJ2-7, with D tentatively TRBD1 (5 bases). CDR1 and CDR2 from the germline V gene are MDHEN and SYDVKM. The CDR3 length is 13 residues. The V and J ends lost 8 bases and 4 bases respectively, with 15 bases between them. CDR3 nucleotides: TGTGCCAGCTCTTCTCAGGGCCGGTACGAGCAGTACTTC. This codes for CASSSQGRYEQYF.

This clonotype was observed a few times. CDR3 residues: CATSDLGLAGGPGTDTQYF. The CDR3 DNA reads as TGTGCCACCAGTGATTTGGGCCTAGCGGGGGGGCCTGGCACAGATACGCAGTATTTT. The chain joins TRBV24-1 to TRBJ2-3; 12 nucleotides agree with TRBD2. The CDR3 runs to 19 residues. Germline V CDR1 and CDR2: KGHDR, SFDVKD. V shed 0 bases and J 1 base; nucleotides not matched to a gene: 7.

V and J are TRBV24-1 and TRBJ2-2, with TRBD2 matching over 9 bases. This CDR3 is 18 amino acids long. Germline V CDR1 and CDR2: KGHDR, SFDVKD. The V and J ends lost 4 bases and 4 bases, in that order; junction bases with no gene match: 12. The CDR3 reads CATSEPRGGRASTGELFF. The CDR3 nucleotides are TGTGCCACCAGTGAGCCCCGCGGCGGGAGGGCCAGCACCGGGGAGCTGTTTTTT.

The table lists this clonotype with many counts. The chain joins TRBV10-3 to TRBJ2-3; D tentatively reads TRBD1 or TRBD2 (7 bases each). Trimming removed 4 bases at V and 4 bases at J, with 12 bases between. There are 14 residues in the CDR3. Germline CDR1 reads ENHRY; CDR2 reads SYGVKD. This CDR3 is CAISAGGQSDTQYF. The CDR3 nucleotides read TGTGCCATCAGTGCGGGGGGACAGTCAGATACGCAGTATTTT.

This clonotype has only a few counts. The genes are TRBV7-2 and TRBJ2-1; 11 bases agree with TRBD2. This CDR3 has 16 amino acids. Germline CDR1 is SGHTA and CDR2 is FQGNSA. V gave up 1 base and J gave up 7 bases; unmatched junction bases: 6. CDR3 sequence reads: CASSLGPSGGSNEQFF. The CDR3 region has the DNA TGTGCCAGCAGCTTAGGTCCTAGCGGGGGGAGTAATGAGCAGTTCTTC.